This record looks at one TCR beta chain sequence and its context. Its antigen is as yet unknown. The V gene lost 4 bases and the J gene lost 7 bases, with 22 bases spanning the gap. The CDR3 has 16 residues. Germline V gives CDR1 SEHNR, CDR2 FQNEAQ (reference sequence). This sample is part of a study of OX40 agonist ivuxolimab in advanced cancers. Study overall: Intravenous ivuxolimab was administered to patients every 2 weeks at 0.01 to 10 mg/kg. Eligibility admitted prior anti-PD-1, anti-PD-L1 or anti-CTLA-4 therapy; roughly 37% had some. Study findings and constraints: Certain nonresponders likewise exhibited a low normalized T-cell clonal expansion. Expansion of clones was among the lowest in partial responders at 0.1-3.0 mg/kg.

Sequencing was performed with immunoSEQ multiplex PCR; in TCRdb, only in-frame clones are kept and a portion is missing. The sample records 99,000 or so clones, approximately 95% being singletons. The chain couples TRBV7-9 to TRBJ1-1, with no clear D. The source of this sequence is an adult with an advanced solid tumor such as melanoma, head and neck, liver or kidney cancer. Material: CD4+ or CD8+ T cells sorted from blood, obtained in a trial of the OX40 agonist ivuxolimab. The CDR3 DNA is TGTGCCAGCAGCTGTGACCCGAAAGAGGGATGCCTTGAAGCTTTCTTT. Translating it yields CASSCDPKEGCLEAFF.